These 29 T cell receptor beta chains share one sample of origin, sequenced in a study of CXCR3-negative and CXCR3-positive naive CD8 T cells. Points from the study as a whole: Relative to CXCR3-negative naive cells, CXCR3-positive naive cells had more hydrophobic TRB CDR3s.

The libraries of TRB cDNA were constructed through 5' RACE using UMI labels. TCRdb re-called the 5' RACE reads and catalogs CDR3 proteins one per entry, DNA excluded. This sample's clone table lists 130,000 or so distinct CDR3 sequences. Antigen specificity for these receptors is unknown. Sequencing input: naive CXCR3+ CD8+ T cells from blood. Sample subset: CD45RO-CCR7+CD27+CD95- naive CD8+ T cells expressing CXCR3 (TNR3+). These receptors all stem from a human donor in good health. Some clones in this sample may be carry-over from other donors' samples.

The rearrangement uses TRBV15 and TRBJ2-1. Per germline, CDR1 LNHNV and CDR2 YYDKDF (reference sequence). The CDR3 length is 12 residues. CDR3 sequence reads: CATSMSADEQFF.

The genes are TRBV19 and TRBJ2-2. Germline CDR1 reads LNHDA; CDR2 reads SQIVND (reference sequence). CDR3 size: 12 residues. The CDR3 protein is CASRTNTGELFF.

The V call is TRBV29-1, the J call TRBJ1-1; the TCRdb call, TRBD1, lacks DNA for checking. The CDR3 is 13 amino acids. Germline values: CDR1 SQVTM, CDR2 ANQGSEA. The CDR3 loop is CSVAPGLNTEAFF.

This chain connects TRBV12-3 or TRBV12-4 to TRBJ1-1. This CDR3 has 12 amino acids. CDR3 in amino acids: CASSFGYTEAFF.

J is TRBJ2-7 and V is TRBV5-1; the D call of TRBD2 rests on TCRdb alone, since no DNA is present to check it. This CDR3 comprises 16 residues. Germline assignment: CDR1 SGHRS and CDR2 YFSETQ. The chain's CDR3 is CASSLSGGPSPYEQYF.

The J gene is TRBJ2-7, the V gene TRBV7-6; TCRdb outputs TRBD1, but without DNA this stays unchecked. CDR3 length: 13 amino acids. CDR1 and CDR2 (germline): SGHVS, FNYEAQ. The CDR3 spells CASSSTGVSEQYF.

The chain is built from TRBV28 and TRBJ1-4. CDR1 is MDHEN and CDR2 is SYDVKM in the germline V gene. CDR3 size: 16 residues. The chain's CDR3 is CASSLRAGFTNEKPFF.

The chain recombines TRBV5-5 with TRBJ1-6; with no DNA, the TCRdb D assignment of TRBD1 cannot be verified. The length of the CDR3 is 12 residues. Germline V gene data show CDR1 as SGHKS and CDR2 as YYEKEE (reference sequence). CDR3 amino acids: CASSAQDAWLHF.

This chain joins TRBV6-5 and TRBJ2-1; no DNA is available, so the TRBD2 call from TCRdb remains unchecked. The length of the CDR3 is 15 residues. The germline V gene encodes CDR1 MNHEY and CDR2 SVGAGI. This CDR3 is CASSYSSRLADGQFF.

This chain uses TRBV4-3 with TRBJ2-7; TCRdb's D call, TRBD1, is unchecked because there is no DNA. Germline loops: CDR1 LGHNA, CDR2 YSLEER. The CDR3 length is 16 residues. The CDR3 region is CASSQGTGTSSYEQYF.

The CDR3 protein is CASSWGSQETQYF. The V gene is TRBV5-1, the J gene TRBJ2-5. The CDR3 loop spans 13 amino acids. The germline V gene encodes CDR1 SGHRS and CDR2 YFSETQ.

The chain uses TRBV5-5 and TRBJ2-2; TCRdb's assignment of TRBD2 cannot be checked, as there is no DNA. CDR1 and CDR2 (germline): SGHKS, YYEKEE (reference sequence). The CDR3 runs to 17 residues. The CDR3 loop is CASSLGPNGIGTGELFF. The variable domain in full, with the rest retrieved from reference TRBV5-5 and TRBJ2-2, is DAGVTQSPTHLIKTRGQQVTLRCSPISGHKSVSWYQQVLGQGPQFIFQYYEKEERGRGNFPDRFSARQFPNYSSELNVNALLLGDSALYLCASSLGPNGIGTGELFFGEGSRLTVL.

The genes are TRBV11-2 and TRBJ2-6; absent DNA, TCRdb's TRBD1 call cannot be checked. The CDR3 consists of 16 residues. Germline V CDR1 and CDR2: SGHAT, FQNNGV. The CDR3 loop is CASSFGAVSGANVLTF.

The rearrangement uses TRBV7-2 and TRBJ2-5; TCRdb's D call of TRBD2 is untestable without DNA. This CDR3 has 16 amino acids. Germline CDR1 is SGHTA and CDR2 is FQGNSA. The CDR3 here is CASSPVAAGVQETQYF.

This CDR3 reads CASSLHARWGSNTDTQYF. This sequence joins TRBV14 and TRBJ2-3; TCRdb's D call of TRBD1 is untestable without DNA. From germline, CDR1 is SGHDN and CDR2 FVKESK. The CDR3 is made up of 18 amino acids.

The CDR3 spells CASSQDRGAPYNSPLHF. The chain is built from TRBV4-3 and TRBJ1-6. There are 17 residues in the CDR3. Germline assignment: CDR1 LGHNA and CDR2 YSLEER.

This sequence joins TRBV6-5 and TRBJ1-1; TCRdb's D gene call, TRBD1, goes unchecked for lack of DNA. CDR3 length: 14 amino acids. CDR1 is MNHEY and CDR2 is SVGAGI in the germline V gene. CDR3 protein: CASSYSLSGVEAFF.

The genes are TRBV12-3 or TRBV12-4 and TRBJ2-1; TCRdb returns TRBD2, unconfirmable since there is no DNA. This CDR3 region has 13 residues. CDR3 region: CASSSLFQSEQFF.

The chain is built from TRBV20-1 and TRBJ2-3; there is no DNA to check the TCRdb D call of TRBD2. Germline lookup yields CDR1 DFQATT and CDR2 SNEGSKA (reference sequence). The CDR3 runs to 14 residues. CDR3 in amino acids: CSAIAGRRTDTQYF.

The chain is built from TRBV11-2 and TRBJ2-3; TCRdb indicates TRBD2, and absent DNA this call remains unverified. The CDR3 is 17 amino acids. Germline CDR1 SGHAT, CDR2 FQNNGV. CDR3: CASSRGIDGSITDTQYF.

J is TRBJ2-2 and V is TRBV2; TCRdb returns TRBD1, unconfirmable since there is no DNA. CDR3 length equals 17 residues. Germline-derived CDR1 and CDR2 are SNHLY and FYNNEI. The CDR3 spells CASSPSVTGMDTGELFF.

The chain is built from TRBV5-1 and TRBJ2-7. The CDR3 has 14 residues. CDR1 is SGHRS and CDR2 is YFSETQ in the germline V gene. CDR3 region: CASSFWGSSYEQYF.

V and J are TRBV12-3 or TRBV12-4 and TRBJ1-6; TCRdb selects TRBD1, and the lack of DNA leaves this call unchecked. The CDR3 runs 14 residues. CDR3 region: CASSLGVLNSPLHF.

CDR3 region: CATGLAGGNEQFF. This chain uses TRBV24-1 with TRBJ2-1; the TRBD2 assignment by TCRdb is unverifiable without DNA. The CDR3 contains 13 residues. Germline V gene lookup returns CDR1 KGHDR and CDR2 SFDVKD.

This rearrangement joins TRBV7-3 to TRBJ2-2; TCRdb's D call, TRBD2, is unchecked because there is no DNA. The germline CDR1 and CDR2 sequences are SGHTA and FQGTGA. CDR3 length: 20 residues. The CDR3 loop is CASSPYLTSGGPRGTGELFF.

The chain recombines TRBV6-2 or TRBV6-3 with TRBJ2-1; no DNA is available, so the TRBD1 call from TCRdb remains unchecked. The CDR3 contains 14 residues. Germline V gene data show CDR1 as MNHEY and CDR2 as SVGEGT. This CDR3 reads CASSYSGAINEQFF.

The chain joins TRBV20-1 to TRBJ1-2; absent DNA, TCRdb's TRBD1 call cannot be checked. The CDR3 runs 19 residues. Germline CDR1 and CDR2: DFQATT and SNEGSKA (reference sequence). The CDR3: CSARDLYGTGGLRDYGYTF.

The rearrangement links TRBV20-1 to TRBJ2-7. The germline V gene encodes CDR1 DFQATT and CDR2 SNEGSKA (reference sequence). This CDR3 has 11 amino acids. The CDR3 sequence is CSASDSYEQYF.

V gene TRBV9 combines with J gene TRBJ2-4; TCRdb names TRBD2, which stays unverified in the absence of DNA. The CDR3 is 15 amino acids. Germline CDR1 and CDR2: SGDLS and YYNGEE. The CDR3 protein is CASSEDGTFRNIQYF.